These 26 T cell receptor beta chains were sequenced from one sample in a study of blood T cell repertoires in COVID-19 (dated by TCRdb to the early 2020s). Preparation of the library involved the immunoSEQ multiplex PCR assay. TCRdb provides this immuneACCESS table in a form limited to in-frame rearrangements. Some clones are lacking; in checked studies, under half of them reflect an unresolved V gene, and why the rest are absent is not known. A total of about 94,000 clones appear in this sample, roughly 80% of them only once. The top ten hold around 17% of the sample. What was sequenced was peripheral blood. These receptors all stem from a human donor in a cohort sampled during active COVID-19.

The chain links TRBV2 to TRBJ2-7; 12 bases match TRBD2. CDR1 and CDR2 (germline): SNHLY, FYNNEI. The CDR3 runs 13 residues. Trimming removed 10 bases from V and 4 bases from J; junction bases left unmatched: 5. CDR3 nucleotide sequence: TGTGCCACCCTAGCGGGAGGGGGATACGAGCAGTACTTC. Encoded protein: CATLAGGGYEQYF.

The chain employs TRBV2 and TRBJ1-3; D is perhaps TRBD1 (6 bases). Germline V gene data show CDR1 as SNHLY and CDR2 as FYNNEI. V lost 6 bases to trimming and J lost 4 bases, with 13 bases between them. The CDR3 runs to 14 residues. In DNA form, the CDR3 reads TGTGCCAGCAGATCCGGGACACGCGGAAACACCATATATTTT. Protein sequence: CASRSGTRGNTIYF.

V gene TRBV10-3 combines with J gene TRBJ1-1; the match to TRBD1 covers 11 bases. The CDR3 is 16 residues long. In germline, CDR1 is ENHRY, CDR2 SYGVKD. V trimming: 5 bases; J trimming: 0 bases; junction bases outside the gene matches: 5. Here the CDR3 reads CAISYGQGAVNTEAFF. CDR3 DNA: TGTGCCATCAGTTACGGACAGGGGGCTGTGAACACTGAAGCTTTCTTT.

The chain joins TRBV7-9 to TRBJ2-5, with TRBD1 as a possible D gene (7 bases). Trimming stripped 1 base from V and 3 bases from J, with 18 bases between. Germline V gene data show CDR1 as SEHNR and CDR2 as FQNEAQ (reference sequence). This CDR3 comprises 17 residues. CDR3 sequence reads: CASSLGDGRGVKETQYF. CDR3 in DNA: TGTGCCAGCAGCTTAGGCGACGGCAGGGGGGTGAAAGAGACCCAGTACTTC.

This sequence joins TRBV27 and TRBJ1-2, with 7 bases fitting TRBD1. Germline trimming cut 4 bases from V and 3 bases from J; bases unmatched to any gene: 5. The CDR3 contains 14 residues. Looked up from germline, CDR1 is MNHEY and CDR2 is SMNVEV (reference sequence). CDR3 nucleotides: TGTGCCAGCAGTTCACAACAGGGGTACTATGGCTACACCTTC. This translates into CASSSQQGYYGYTF.

The genes are TRBV3-1 (or the pseudogene TRBV3-2) and TRBJ2-7; perhaps TRBD2 as D (7 bases). V lost 2 bases to trimming and J lost 0 bases, with 11 bases between them. This CDR3 contains 15 residues. Germline loops: CDR1 LGHDT, CDR2 YNNKEL (reference sequence). This chain's CDR3 is CASSQRGGVSYEQYF. The CDR3 nucleotides are TGTGCCAGCAGCCAAAGGGGGGGGGTCTCCTACGAGCAGTACTTC.

The chain links TRBV4-2 to TRBJ2-1, with 10 bases lining up with TRBD2. After removal of 4 bases from V and 3 bases from J, the junction contained 9 bases not matched to a gene. Germline loops: CDR1 LGHNA, CDR2 YNFKEQ. The CDR3 contains 17 residues. This CDR3 reads CASSPRTSGRYYNEQFF. CDR3 sequence (DNA): TGTGCCAGCAGCCCACGGACTAGCGGACGATACTACAATGAGCAGTTCTTC.

The chain has TRBV6-5 and TRBJ2-7; 7 nucleotides agree with TRBD1. Losses at the gene ends were 6 bases for V and 2 bases for J; bases not matched to a gene: 1. This CDR3 has 12 amino acids. Germline lookup yields CDR1 MNHEY and CDR2 SVGAGI. The CDR3 DNA follows: TGTGCCAGCAGGGGACAGACCTACGAGCAGTACTTC. This encodes CASRGQTYEQYF.

The table lists this clone with a few counts. Written as DNA, the CDR3 is TGTGCCAGCAGCTTTACGGACAGGGCCCGGGGCCAGCCCCAGCATTTT. Amino acids: CASSFTDRARGQPQHF. This chain links TRBV7-8 with TRBJ1-5; 8 bases map to TRBD1. The junction had 11 bases not matched to a gene; V was cut back by 3 bases and J by 7 bases. The V gene's germline CDR1 is SGHVS and CDR2 FQNEAQ. The CDR3 is 16 residues long. Complete variable domain (other parts from reference TRBV7-8 and TRBJ1-5): GAGVSQSPRYKVAKRGQDVALRCDPISGHVSLFWYQQALGQGPEFLTYFQNEAQLDKSGLPSDRFFAERPEGSVSTLKIQRTQQEDSAVYLCASSFTDRARGQPQHFGDGTRLSIL.

This chain connects TRBV18 to TRBJ2-1; perhaps TRBD2 as D (5 bases). V was shortened by 6 bases and J by 0 bases, with 12 bases between the two germline ends. The V gene's germline CDR1 is KGHSH and CDR2 LQKENI. The CDR3 has 15 amino acids. In nucleotides, the CDR3 is TGTGCCAGCTCTGAGAGGGCAGACTCCTACAATGAGCAGTTCTTC. Protein product: CASSERADSYNEQFF.

This chain joins TRBV29-1 and TRBJ1-2, with 10 positions matching TRBD1. In germline, CDR1 is SQVTM, CDR2 ANQGSEA. Trimming cost V 8 bases and J 8 bases; bases outside gene matches: 11. The length of the CDR3 is 13 residues. This CDR3 reads CSTWGDRGGGYTF. CDR3 DNA sequence: TGCAGCACCTGGGGGGACAGGGGAGGAGGCTACACCTTC.

The chain is built from TRBV27 and TRBJ2-5; TRBD2 agrees at 11 bases. Germline V gives CDR1 MNHEY, CDR2 SMNVEV (reference sequence). CDR3 length: 15 amino acids. Unmatched junction bases numbered 6, after V lost 4 bases and J lost 5 bases. CDR3 nucleotide sequence: TGTGCCAGCAGTTCTACTAGCGGGAGTAGGGAGACCCAGTACTTC. Its translation is CASSSTSGSRETQYF.

This rearrangement joins TRBV6-1 to TRBJ2-7, with D possibly TRBD2 on 6 matching bases. Per the germline V gene, CDR1 is MNHNS and CDR2 is SASEGT. V was trimmed by 3 bases and J by 0 bases, leaving 15 bases between them. The CDR3 totals 16 residues. CDR3 sequence reads: CASSEWGRENSYEQYF. CDR3 coding DNA: TGTGCCAGCAGTGAGTGGGGACGGGAGAACTCCTACGAGCAGTACTTC.

The chain carries TRBV7-9 and TRBJ2-1, with D tentatively TRBD2 (7 bases). Germline CDR1 SEHNR, CDR2 FQNEAQ (reference sequence). V lost 5 bases to trimming and J lost 4 bases, with 15 bases between them. This CDR3 comprises 15 residues. In DNA form, the CDR3 reads TGTGCCAGCAGCCCACGGCGGGGGCTATACAATGAGCAGTTCTTC. It encodes CASSPRRGLYNEQFF. The full variable domain, in which reference TRBV7-9 and TRBJ2-1 provide the parts outside the CDR3, is DTGVSQNPRHKITKRGQNVTFRCDPISEHNRLYWYRQTLGQGPEFLTYFQNEAQLEKSRLLSDRFSAERPKGSFSTLEIQRTEQGDSAMYLCASSPRRGLYNEQFFGPGTRLTVL.

The chain combines TRBV28 with TRBJ2-7, with D hard to call. This CDR3 has 15 amino acids. V shed 3 bases and J shed 0 bases, with 12 bases lying between them. Germline V CDR1 and CDR2: MDHEN, SYDVKM. The CDR3 DNA reads as TGTGCCAGCAGTTTGGCGACACACGGCTCCTACGAGCAGTACTTC. Its translation: CASSLATHGSYEQYF. Complete variable domain (other parts from reference TRBV28 and TRBJ2-7): DVKVTQSSRYLVKRTGEKVFLECVQDMDHENMFWYRQDPGLGLRLIYFSYDVKMKEKGDIPEGYSVSREKKERFSLILESASTNQTSMYLCASSLATHGSYEQYFGPGTRLTVT.

This sequence joins TRBV7-6 and TRBJ2-1; 8 bases align to TRBD1. The CDR3 covers 15 residues. The V gene end was trimmed by 5 bases and the J gene end by 12 bases; junction bases not matched to a gene: 15. Germline values: CDR1 SGHVS, CDR2 FNYEAQ. CDR3 bases: TGTGCCAGCAGCCTCACCGGAGACAGGGGAGCAGGGCAGTTCTTC. Protein: CASSLTGDRGAGQFF.

The chain uses TRBV5-4 and TRBJ2-6; D may be TRBD2 (6 bases). The germline gives CDR1 SGHNT, CDR2 YYREEE (reference sequence). The CDR3 totals 18 residues. V gave up 0 bases and J gave up 0 bases, with 13 bases separating them. The CDR3 DNA follows: TGTGCCAGCAGCTTGGGCGGTAGCGGAAGCTCTGGGGCCAACGTCCTGACTTTC. Protein sequence: CASSLGGSGSSGANVLTF. Looking up the rest from reference TRBV5-4 and TRBJ2-6 gives the full variable domain: ETGVTQSPTHLIKTRGQQVTLRCSSQSGHNTVSWYQQALGQGPQFIFQYYREEENGRGNFPPRFSGLQFPNYSSELNVNALELDDSALYLCASSLGGSGSSGANVLTFGAGSRLTVL.

The chain employs TRBV27 and TRBJ2-7; the match to TRBD2 covers 8 bases. Per germline, CDR1 MNHEY and CDR2 SMNVEV (reference sequence). V lost 5 bases and J lost 1; bases outside the gene matches: 7. The CDR3 extends over 15 amino acids. Here the CDR3 DNA reads TGTGCCAGCAGTCCCCTCCGGGAGGGGTCCTACGAGCAGTACTTC. It yields the protein CASSPLREGSYEQYF.

The table lists this clone with a count of one. This chain joins TRBV5-4 and TRBJ2-5; D perhaps matches TRBD1 (7 bases). Germline lookup yields CDR1 SGHNT and CDR2 YYREEE (reference sequence). V was shortened by 4 bases and J by 5 bases, with 15 bases between the two germline ends. CDR3 length equals 14 residues. The DNA of the CDR3 is TGTGCCAGCAGCATCGGACAGGCGGGGGAGACCCAGTACTTC. It yields the protein CASSIGQAGETQYF.

The V and J genes are TRBV6-1 and TRBJ2-6; TRBD1 matches 7 bases. Germline assignment: CDR1 MNHNS and CDR2 SASEGT. After removal of 2 bases from V and 2 bases from J, the junction contained 0 bases not matched to a gene. This CDR3 spans 15 amino acids. In nucleotides, the CDR3 is TGTGCCAGCAGTGAAACAGGGGCTGGGGCCAACGTCCTGACTTTC. Amino acid sequence: CASSETGAGANVLTF.

CDR3 loop: CAISGPGQGSYEQYF. The CDR3 nucleotides read TGTGCCATCAGTGGTCCGGGACAGGGGTCCTACGAGCAGTACTTC. The V call is TRBV10-3, the J call TRBJ2-7; TRBD1 matches 10 bases. The CDR3 covers 15 residues. Germline trimming cut 4 bases from V and 1 base from J; bases unmatched to any gene: 4. Germline lookup yields CDR1 ENHRY and CDR2 SYGVKD.

This chain joins TRBV28 and TRBJ1-5, with 8 bases identical to TRBD1. CDR3 length: 15 residues. The V segment lost 6 bases and the J segment 0 bases; nucleotides outside the gene matches: 4. CDR1 is MDHEN and CDR2 is SYDVKM in the germline V gene. Here the CDR3 reads CASRRQGYSNQPQHF. CDR3 DNA sequence: TGTGCCAGCAGAAGACAGGGGTATAGCAATCAGCCCCAGCATTTT. Full variable domain (missing parts from reference TRBV28 and TRBJ1-5): DVKVTQSSRYLVKRTGEKVFLECVQDMDHENMFWYRQDPGLGLRLIYFSYDVKMKEKGDIPEGYSVSREKKERFSLILESASTNQTSMYLCASRRQGYSNQPQHFGDGTRLSIL.

The chain has TRBV28 and TRBJ2-7; 8 nucleotides align to TRBD1. CDR3 size: 14 residues. CDR1 is MDHEN and CDR2 is SYDVKM in the germline V gene. After removal of 5 bases from V and 6 bases from J, the junction contained 9 bases not matched to a gene. CDR3 sequence (DNA): TGTGCCAGCAGTGTACCGGGACAGGTCCTCGAGCAGTACTTC. Translating gives CASSVPGQVLEQYF.

J is TRBJ2-4 and V is TRBV4-2, with 7 positions matching TRBD2. The CDR3 covers 12 residues. CDR1 and CDR2 from the germline V gene are LGHNA and YNFKEQ. Germline trimming cut 1 base from V and 15 bases from J; bases unmatched to any gene: 6. The CDR3 coding sequence is TGTGCCAGCAGCCAAGGCGGGGCGGGAGTGTACTTC. Its protein is CASSQGGAGVYF.

V is TRBV29-1 and J is TRBJ2-1; TRBD1 aligns across 9 bases. The germline gives CDR1 SQVTM, CDR2 ANQGSEA. V shed 6 bases, J shed 7 bases, and the junction held 13 bases outside the gene matches. This CDR3 contains 15 residues. CDR3 in DNA: TGCAGCGTGCCTAGCGAGGGACAGGGTGAAAATGAGCAGTTCTTC. As protein: CSVPSEGQGENEQFF.

CDR3 sequence: CASVQDYEQYF. The CDR3 DNA reads as TGTGCCAGTGTACAGGATTACGAGCAGTACTTC. This sequence joins TRBV6-5 and TRBJ2-7, with D perhaps matching TRBD1 (5 bases). The ends were cut back, 9 bases at V and 4 bases at J, with 10 bases in the middle. Per the germline V gene, CDR1 is MNHEY and CDR2 is SVGAGI. CDR3 length: 11 residues.